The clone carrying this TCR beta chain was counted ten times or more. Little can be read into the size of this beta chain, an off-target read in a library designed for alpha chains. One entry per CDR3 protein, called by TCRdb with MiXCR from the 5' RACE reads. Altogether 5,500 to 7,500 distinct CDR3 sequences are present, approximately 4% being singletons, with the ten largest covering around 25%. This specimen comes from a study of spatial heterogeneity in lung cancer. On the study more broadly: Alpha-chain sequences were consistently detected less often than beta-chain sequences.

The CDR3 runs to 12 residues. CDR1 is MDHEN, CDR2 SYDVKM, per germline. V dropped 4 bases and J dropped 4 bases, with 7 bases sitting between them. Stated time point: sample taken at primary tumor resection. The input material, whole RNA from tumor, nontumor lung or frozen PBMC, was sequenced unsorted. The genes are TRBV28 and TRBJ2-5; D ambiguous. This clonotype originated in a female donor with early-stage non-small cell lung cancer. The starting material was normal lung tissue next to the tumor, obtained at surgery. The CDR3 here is CASSSGPETQYF. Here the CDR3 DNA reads TGTGCCAGCAGTTCAGGCCCAGAGACCCAGTACTTC. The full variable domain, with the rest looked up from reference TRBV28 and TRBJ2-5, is DVKVTQSSRYLVKRTGEKVFLECVQDMDHENMFWYRQDPGLGLRLIYFSYDVKMKEKGDIPEGYSVSREKKERFSLILESASTNQTSMYLCASSSGPETQYFGPGTRLLVL.